The 31 T cell receptor beta chains in this list originate from one sample, sequenced in a study of blood T cell repertoires in COVID-19. This table comes from immunoSEQ multiplex PCR, and its TCRdb copy is limited to in-frame clones, with some not included. This sample carries fewer than 200,000 clones, 80% to 90% of them seen once, and the ten largest clones take approximately 0.88%. The specimen sequenced was peripheral blood. Receptors originate from a woman younger than 30 who had recovered from COVID-19.

The gene calls are TRBV3-1 (or the pseudogene TRBV3-2) and TRBJ2-1, with D possibly being TRBD2 (5 bases). This CDR3 has 15 residues. Per the germline V gene, CDR1 is LGHDT and CDR2 is YNNKEL (reference sequence). Trimming left V 0 bases short and J 4 bases short, with 10 bases between. CDR3 nucleotide sequence: TGTGCCAGCAGCCAAGATGGGCGGGTATACAATGAGCAGTTCTTC. Translating it yields CASSQDGRVYNEQFF.

The chain employs TRBV7-3 and TRBJ2-1, with 7 bases aligning to TRBD1. The trim removed 3 bases at V and 5 bases at J, leaving 4 bases unmatched. CDR3 size: 14 residues. From germline, CDR1 is SGHTA and CDR2 FQGTGA. The CDR3 is CASSFPGQHNEQFF. CDR3 sequence (DNA): TGTGCCAGCAGCTTTCCGGGACAGCACAATGAGCAGTTCTTC.

This clone was counted between two and nine times. Other DNA sequences from this sample encode an identical CDR3 as well. V and J are TRBV2 and TRBJ1-5; 11 bases agree with TRBD1. After removal of 8 bases from V and 4 bases from J, the junction contained 4 bases not matched to a gene. CDR1 is SNHLY, CDR2 FYNNEI, per germline. The CDR3 is 14 amino acids. The CDR3 sequence is CASRGTGGNQPQHF. The CDR3 DNA reads as TGTGCCAGCCGGGGGACAGGGGGAAATCAGCCCCAGCATTTT.

The chain combines TRBV5-4 with TRBJ2-3, with TRBD2 identical over 12 bases. J lost 2 bases, V lost 4 bases, and 8 bases had no gene match. CDR3 length equals 17 residues. Germline V gene sequence: CDR1 SGHNT, CDR2 YYREEE (reference sequence). The DNA for the CDR3 is TGTGCCAGCAGCCCGAGACTAGCGGGGGTTTCCACAGATACGCAGTATTTT. Translated: CASSPRLAGVSTDTQYF.

J is TRBJ1-5 and V is TRBV7-2; maybe TRBD1 (6 bases). Germline-derived CDR1 and CDR2 are SGHTA and FQGNSA. The CDR3 totals 15 residues. Trimming took 5 bases from V and 3 from J, leaving 14 bases between them. CDR3 loop: CASSPQAGDNQPQHF. CDR3 bases: TGTGCCAGCAGCCCCCAGGCAGGGGACAATCAGCCCCAGCATTTT.

The rearrangement links TRBV4-3 to TRBJ2-3; maybe TRBD2 (6 bases). CDR1 and CDR2 (germline): LGHNA, YSLEER. The V end was cut by 0 bases, the J end by 8 bases, with 12 bases between. CDR3 length equals 14 residues. For the CDR3, the DNA is TGCGCCAGCAGCCAAGATAGGCTAGCGTCTACGCAGTATTTT. It translates to CASSQDRLASTQYF.

The table lists this clone with a few counts. The V call is TRBV4-2, the J call TRBJ2-1; 8 bases match TRBD2. This CDR3 region has 15 residues. Germline lookup yields CDR1 LGHNA and CDR2 YNFKEQ. The V gene end was trimmed by 1 base and the J gene end by 6 bases; junction bases not matched to a gene: 5. CDR3 in DNA: TGTGCCAGCAGCCAAGCCGGGGGGGAGAGCAATGAGCAGTTCTTC. Translation: CASSQAGGESNEQFF.

J is TRBJ2-6 and V is TRBV3-1 (or the pseudogene TRBV3-2), with D possibly being TRBD1 (6 bases). Germline V CDR1 and CDR2: LGHDT, YNNKEL (reference sequence). V lost 1 base and J lost 1, with 20 bases in between. This CDR3 has 20 amino acids. The CDR3 nucleotides read TGTGCCAGCAGCCAAGTGTACCTCTCCAACAGGGATTCTGGGGCCAACGTCCTGACTTTC. This codes for CASSQVYLSNRDSGANVLTF.

This clone appeared a few times. The V call is TRBV10-3, the J call TRBJ1-3; 7 positions match TRBD1. The CDR3 consists of 17 residues. Losses at the gene ends were 0 bases for V and 0 bases for J; bases not matched to a gene: 5. Germline lookup yields CDR1 ENHRY and CDR2 SYGVKD. CDR3 bases: TGTGCCATCAGTGAGTCTGGACAGGCGATCTCTGGAAACACCATATATTTT. As protein: CAISESGQAISGNTIYF.

This sequence joins TRBV4-1 and TRBJ1-5; possibly TRBD1 for D (6 bases). The CDR3 has 16 amino acids. With 0 bases removed from V and 4 bases from J, the gap between germline ends came to 13 bases. Germline lookup yields CDR1 MGHRA and CDR2 YSYEKL. This chain's CDR3 is CASSQDHSDRNQPQHF. DNA of the CDR3: TGCGCCAGCAGCCAAGATCACTCGGACAGAAATCAGCCCCAGCATTTT.

V gene TRBV19 combines with J gene TRBJ2-1; tentatively, D is TRBD2 (5 bases). The CDR3 runs 12 residues. Trimming stripped 3 bases from V and 10 bases from J, with 10 bases between. The germline V gene has CDR1 LNHDA and CDR2 SQIVND (reference sequence). CDR3 sequence (DNA): TGTGCCAGTAGTATCGTGCGCGGGGAGCAGTTCTTC. Its translation: CASSIVRGEQFF. The full variable domain, with the rest looked up from reference TRBV19 and TRBJ2-1, is DGGITQSPKYLFRKEGQNVTLSCEQNLNHDAMYWYRQDPGQGLRLIYYSQIVNDFQKGDIAEGYSVSREKKESFPLTVTSAQKNPTAFYLCASSIVRGEQFFGPGTRLTVL.

This clone turned up a few times. The V and J genes are TRBV7-8 and TRBJ2-1; perhaps TRBD2 as D (5 bases). The CDR3 contains 16 residues. The germline CDR1 and CDR2 sequences are SGHVS and FQNEAQ. With 3 bases removed from V and 0 bases from J, the gap between germline ends came to 12 bases. This CDR3 reads CASSLFPEVSYNEQFF. The CDR3 DNA sequence: TGTGCCAGCAGCTTGTTTCCGGAGGTCTCCTACAATGAGCAGTTCTTC.

The J gene is TRBJ1-5, the V gene TRBV5-4, with D possibly TRBD1 on 6 matching bases. Trimming left V 4 bases short and J 1 base short, with 9 bases between. Germline assignment: CDR1 SGHNT and CDR2 YYREEE (reference sequence). This CDR3 has 14 residues. The CDR3 sequence: CASSRGGSNQPQHF. CDR3 sequence (DNA): TGTGCCAGCAGCAGGGGGGGGAGCAATCAGCCCCAGCATTTT. The full variable domain, completed using reference TRBV5-4 and TRBJ1-5, is ETGVTQSPTHLIKTRGQQVTLRCSSQSGHNTVSWYQQALGQGPQFIFQYYREEENGRGNFPPRFSGLQFPNYSSELNVNALELDDSALYLCASSRGGSNQPQHFGDGTRLSIL.

The V call is TRBV6-2 or TRBV6-3, the J call TRBJ2-2; the match to TRBD1 covers 10 bases. Germline CDR1 reads MNHEY; CDR2 reads SVGEGT. This CDR3 has 17 residues. The J segment lost 6 bases and the V segment lost 4 bases, leaving 11 bases of the junction unmatched. CDR3 coding DNA: TGTGCCAGCAGTTTCTTAGTGGACAGGGGGAGACCCGGGGAGCTGTTTTTT. This gives the protein CASSFLVDRGRPGELFF.

The V and J genes are TRBV5-8 and TRBJ2-7; D may be TRBD2 (6 bases). CDR1 is SGHTS and CDR2 is YDEGEE in the germline V gene. V was pared by 1 base and J by 7 bases, with 9 bases between. This CDR3 comprises 12 residues. CDR3 residues: CASSLPAGEQYF. CDR3 sequence (DNA): TGTGCCAGCAGCTTGCCGGCGGGGGAGCAGTACTTC. The full variable domain, in which reference TRBV5-8 and TRBJ2-7 provide the parts outside the CDR3, is EAGVTQSPTHLIKTRGQQATLRCSPISGHTSVYWYQQALGLGLQFLLWYDEGEERNRGNFPPRFSGRQFPNYSSELNVNALELEDSALYLCASSLPAGEQYFGPGTRLTVT.

This chain uses TRBV10-2 with TRBJ1-1, with D possibly matching TRBD1 (6 bases). Per germline, CDR1 WSHSY and CDR2 SAAADI. CDR3 length: 13 amino acids. V was cut by 7 bases and J by 1 base, with 10 bases left in between. In DNA, the CDR3 is TGCGCCAGCATGAGACAGGCGAACACTGAAGCTTTCTTT. Translating gives CASMRQANTEAFF.

The rearrangement uses TRBV11-2 and TRBJ1-3; D might be TRBD1 (6 bases). CDR1 is SGHAT, CDR2 FQNNGV, per germline. The V gene lost 3 bases and the J gene lost 1 base, with 16 bases spanning the gap. The CDR3 sequence is 17 residues long. The CDR3 DNA reads TGTGCCAGCAGCTTTACCGAAAACAGGGCGTCTGGAAACACCATATATTTT. The encoded protein is CASSFTENRASGNTIYF.

J is TRBJ2-7 and V is TRBV9, with 9 bases fitting TRBD1. With 0 bases clipped from V and 6 bases from J, the junction kept 7 bases outside the gene matches. The CDR3 extends over 15 amino acids. Germline CDR1 SGDLS, CDR2 YYNGEE. The CDR3 DNA follows: TGTGCCAGCAGCGTAGACTTTGGACAGGGGTTCGAGCAGTACTTC. Residues: CASSVDFGQGFEQYF.

The gene calls are TRBV7-2 and TRBJ1-5; TRBD1 aligns across 7 bases. The CDR3 length is 13 residues. The V segment lost 5 bases and the J segment 5 bases; nucleotides outside the gene matches: 3. Germline-derived CDR1 and CDR2 are SGHTA and FQGNSA. This CDR3 is CASSRQGDQPQHF. The CDR3, as DNA: TGTGCCAGCAGCCGACAGGGCGATCAGCCCCAGCATTTT. Full variable domain (rest looked up from reference TRBV7-2 and TRBJ1-5): GAGVSQSPSNKVTEKGKDVELRCDPISGHTALYWYRQSLGQGLEFLIYFQGNSAPDKSGLPSDRFSAERTGGSVSTLTIQRTQQEDSAVYLCASSRQGDQPQHFGDGTRLSIL.

The chain links TRBV7-2 to TRBJ1-2; 7 bases fit TRBD1. The CDR3 contains 15 residues. Germline values: CDR1 SGHTA, CDR2 FQGNSA. The V gene end was trimmed by 5 bases and the J gene end by 6 bases; junction bases not matched to a gene: 12. The CDR3 here is CASSPYRGPLDGYTF. CDR3 sequence (DNA): TGTGCCAGCAGCCCCTACAGGGGCCCGCTGGATGGCTACACCTTC.

The chain is built from TRBV7-2 and TRBJ1-2; D may be TRBD1 (6 bases). Germline lookup yields CDR1 SGHTA and CDR2 FQGNSA. Trimming removed 1 base from V and 2 bases from J, with 14 bases in between. This CDR3 spans 16 amino acids. This CDR3 is CASSLDPQTGNYGYTF. The DNA of the CDR3 is TGTGCCAGCAGCTTAGATCCCCAAACAGGGAACTATGGCTACACCTTC.

The chain employs TRBV5-1 and TRBJ2-3; 10 bases match TRBD1. V dropped 0 bases and J dropped 1; count of bases not matched to a gene: 2. The CDR3 is 16 amino acids. CDR1 and CDR2 (germline): SGHRS, YFSETQ. In nucleotides, the CDR3 is TGCGCCAGCAGCTTGGAAGGGACAGGGGGCACAGATACGCAGTATTTT. This gives the protein CASSLEGTGGTDTQYF.

This clone was detected once. This sequence joins TRBV6-5 and TRBJ2-3; 14 bases fit TRBD2. This CDR3 contains 14 residues. V was pared by 8 bases and J by 5 bases, with 3 bases of the junction left unmatched. CDR1 is MNHEY, CDR2 SVGAGI, per germline. The CDR3 region is CASGLAGGLDTQYF. The CDR3 coding sequence is TGTGCCAGCGGACTAGCGGGGGGCCTAGATACGCAGTATTTT.

This clone appeared many times. The chain has TRBV28 and TRBJ1-3; D gene unclear. The CDR3 extends over 16 amino acids. The germline V and J ends were trimmed by 7 bases and 0 bases, with 16 bases remaining between them. Germline-derived CDR1 and CDR2 are MDHEN and SYDVKM. CDR3 residues: CASTLARRRSGNTIYF. In DNA, the CDR3 is TGTGCCAGCACCCTCGCCCGGAGGCGCTCTGGAAACACCATATATTTT.

Comments on this clone: The identical CDR3 is also encoded by other nucleotide sequences in the sample. The chain has TRBV6-6 and TRBJ2-7; D unresolved. V was shortened by 6 bases and J by 0 bases, with 3 bases between the two germline ends. Germline CDR1 reads MNHNY; CDR2 reads SVGAGI (reference sequence). The CDR3 contains 11 residues. The CDR3 region is CASSRSYEQYF. The CDR3 coding sequence is TGTGCCAGCAGCCGCTCCTACGAGCAGTACTTC.

This clone was recorded only once. This chain connects TRBV9 to TRBJ2-3; 7 bases match TRBD2. The CDR3 consists of 16 residues. From germline, CDR1 is SGDLS and CDR2 YYNGEE. With 5 bases clipped from V and 2 bases from J, the junction kept 11 bases outside the gene matches. For the CDR3, the DNA is TGTGCCAGCAGTAACCGGCTAGCGGTCTCCACAGATACGCAGTATTTT. Translated, it gives CASSNRLAVSTDTQYF.

The chain links TRBV27 to TRBJ2-2, with D unresolved. Trimming cost V 10 bases and J 2 bases, with 8 bases left between them. Germline assignment: CDR1 MNHEY and CDR2 SMNVEV (reference sequence). The CDR3 is 12 residues long. CDR3 residues: CATTTNTGELFF. CDR3 bases: TGTGCCACTACGACAAACACCGGGGAGCTGTTTTTT.

The gene calls are TRBV9 and TRBJ2-2; 11 bases match TRBD1. V gave up 4 bases and J gave up 4 bases; unmatched junction bases: 6. Germline CDR1 and CDR2: SGDLS and YYNGEE. The CDR3 has 16 residues. CDR3 DNA: TGTGCCAGCAGCAAACGGACAGGGGGCATCACCGGGGAGCTGTTTTTT. This encodes CASSKRTGGITGELFF.

The chain uses TRBV24-1 and TRBJ1-1; TRBD1 is a possible D gene (6 bases). This CDR3 comprises 15 residues. Germline V gene data show CDR1 as KGHDR and CDR2 as SFDVKD. V was clipped by 7 bases and J by 0 bases, with 14 bases between them. Here the CDR3 reads CATRNGDMLNTEAFF. The CDR3 bases are TGTGCCACCAGGAATGGGGACATGTTGAACACTGAAGCTTTCTTT.

The rearrangement joins TRBV7-6 to TRBJ2-2; TRBD2 agrees at 10 bases. The CDR3 extends over 16 amino acids. With V trimmed by 5 bases and J by 3 bases, 6 bases remained unmatched. Looked up from germline, CDR1 is SGHVS and CDR2 is FNYEAQ. The CDR3 protein is CASSPETSGHTGELFF. CDR3 in DNA: TGTGCCAGCAGCCCAGAGACTAGCGGGCACACCGGGGAGCTGTTTTTT. The full variable domain, rest sourced from reference TRBV7-6 and TRBJ2-2, is GAGVSQSPRYKVTKRGQDVALRCDPISGHVSLYWYRQALGQGPEFLTYFNYEAQQDKSGLPNDRFSAERPEGSISTLTIQRTEQRDSAMYRCASSPETSGHTGELFFGEGSRLTVL.

CDR3 region: CASSARTSGSVDTQYF. The CDR3 nucleotides read TGTGCCAGCAGCGCACGGACTAGCGGGAGTGTAGATACGCAGTATTTT. The chain joins TRBV9 to TRBJ2-3; 13 bases align to TRBD2. CDR3 length equals 16 residues. Trimming took 3 bases from V and 5 from J; bases not matched to a gene: 6. Germline V gives CDR1 SGDLS, CDR2 YYNGEE.